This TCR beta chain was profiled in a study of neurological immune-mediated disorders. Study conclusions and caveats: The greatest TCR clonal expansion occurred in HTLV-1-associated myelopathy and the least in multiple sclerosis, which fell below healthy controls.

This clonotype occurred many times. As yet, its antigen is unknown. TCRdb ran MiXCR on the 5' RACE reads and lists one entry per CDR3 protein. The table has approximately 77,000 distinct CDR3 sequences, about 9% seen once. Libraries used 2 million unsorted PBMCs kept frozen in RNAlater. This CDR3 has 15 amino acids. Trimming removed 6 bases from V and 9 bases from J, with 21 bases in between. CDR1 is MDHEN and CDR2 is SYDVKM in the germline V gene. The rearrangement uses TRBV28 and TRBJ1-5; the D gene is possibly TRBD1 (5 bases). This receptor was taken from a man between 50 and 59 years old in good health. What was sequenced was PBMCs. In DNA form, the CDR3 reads TGTGCCAGCAGGGAGCATCCCCTTGATGGGGGGCCCCAGCATTTT. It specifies CASREHPLDGGPQHF. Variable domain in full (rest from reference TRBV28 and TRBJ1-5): DVKVTQSSRYLVKRTGEKVFLECVQDMDHENMFWYRQDPGLGLRLIYFSYDVKMKEKGDIPEGYSVSREKKERFSLILESASTNQTSMYLCASREHPLDGGPQHFGDGTRLSIL.